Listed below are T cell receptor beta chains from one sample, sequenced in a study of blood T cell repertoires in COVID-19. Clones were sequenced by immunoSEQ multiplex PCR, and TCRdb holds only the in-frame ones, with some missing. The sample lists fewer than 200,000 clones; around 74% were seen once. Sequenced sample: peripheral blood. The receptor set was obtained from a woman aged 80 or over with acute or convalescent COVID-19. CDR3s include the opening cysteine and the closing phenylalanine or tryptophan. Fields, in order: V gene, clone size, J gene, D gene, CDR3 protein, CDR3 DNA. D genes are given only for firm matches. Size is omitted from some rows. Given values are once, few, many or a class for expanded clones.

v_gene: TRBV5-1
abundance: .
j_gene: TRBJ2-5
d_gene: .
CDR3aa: CASRSLTGRQETQYF
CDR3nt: TGCGCCAGCAGATCGCTGACAGGCAGACAAGAGACCCAGTACTTC

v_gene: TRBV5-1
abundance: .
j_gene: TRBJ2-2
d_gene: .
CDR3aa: CASSLKGPGGELFF
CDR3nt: TGCGCCAGCAGCTTAAAGGGGCCGGGCGGGGAGCTGTTTTTT

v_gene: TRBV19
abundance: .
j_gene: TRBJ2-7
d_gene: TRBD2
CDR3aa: CASAYSGRSYEQYF
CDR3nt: TGTGCCAGCGCTTATAGCGGGAGATCCTACGAGCAGTACTTC

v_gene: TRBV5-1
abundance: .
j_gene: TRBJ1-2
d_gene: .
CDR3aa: CASSSAGMAKGYGYTF
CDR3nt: TGCGCCAGCAGTAGTGCCGGGATGGCAAAGGGCTATGGCTACACCTTC

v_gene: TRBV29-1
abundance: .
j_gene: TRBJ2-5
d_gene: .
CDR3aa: CSVAGQGGYQETQYF
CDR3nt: TGCAGCGTTGCTGGACAGGGAGGGTACCAAGAGACCCAGTACTTC

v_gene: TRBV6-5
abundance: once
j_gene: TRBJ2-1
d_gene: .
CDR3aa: CASRGQFEQFF
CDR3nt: TGTGCCAGCAGGGGACAATTTGAGCAGTTCTTC

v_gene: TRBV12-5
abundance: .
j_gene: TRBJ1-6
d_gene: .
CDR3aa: CASGLPKGERLHF
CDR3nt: TGTGCTAGTGGTTTGCCAAAGGGGGAGCGCCTCCACTTT

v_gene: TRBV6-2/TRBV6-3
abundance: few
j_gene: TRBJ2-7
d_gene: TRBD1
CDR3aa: CASSFPYRQGAPYEQYF
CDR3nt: TGTGCCAGCAGTTTCCCTTACCGTCAGGGGGCGCCTTACGAGCAGTACTTC

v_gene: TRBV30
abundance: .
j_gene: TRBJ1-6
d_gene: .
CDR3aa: CAWTFRGVYNSPLHF
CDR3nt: TGTGCCTGGACGTTCAGGGGCGTTTATAATTCACCCCTCCACTTT

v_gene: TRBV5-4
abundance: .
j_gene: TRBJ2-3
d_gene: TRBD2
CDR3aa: CASSLDSGASTDTQYF
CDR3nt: TGTGCCAGCAGCTTGGATAGCGGGGCCTCTACAGATACGCAGTATTTT